Listed below are T cell receptor beta chains from one sample, sequenced in a study of early T cells in non-severe SARS-CoV-2 infection. TCRdb used MiXCR to reprocess the 5' RACE reads, holding one entry per CDR3 protein. The data hold some 66,000 distinct CDR3 sequences, with under 15% observed a single time. Sequencing input: whole blood. The receptors originated from an adult who was a healthcare worker with PCR-confirmed SARS-CoV-2 infection or an uninfected control (not recorded which). Both conserved end residues are part of each CDR3. D genes are given only for firm matches. Clone size appears in some rows only: once, few, many, or a class for an expanded clone.

j_gene	d_gene	abundance	v_gene	CDR3nt	CDR3aa
TRBJ2-7	TRBD2	few	TRBV28	TGTGCCAGCAGTTTATTGACTAGCGGGAGGACCTACGAGCAGTACTTC	CASSLLTSGRTYEQYF
TRBJ2-7	TRBD2	few	TRBV9	TGTGCCAGCAGCCCCGACAGCGGGGCCTACGAGCAGTACTTC	CASSPDSGAYEQYF
TRBJ2-2	-	-	TRBV5-4	TGTGCCAGCAGCCCCCGGGTAGCGAGTATCACCGGGGAGCTGTTTTTT	CASSPRVASITGELFF
TRBJ2-3	TRBD1	few	TRBV9	TGTGCCAGCAGCGTAGGCACAGGGGGCCGCACAGATACGCAGTATTTT	CASSVGTGGRTDTQYF
TRBJ2-3	-	many	TRBV20-1	TGCAGTGCTAGAGATTTCCGGAAACCGTGGGGCACAGATACGCAGTATTTT	CSARDFRKPWGTDTQYF
TRBJ2-2	TRBD1	-	TRBV20-1	TGCAGTGCTAGGGGGACAGAGAACACCGGGGAGCTGTTTTTT	CSARGTENTGELFF
TRBJ1-4	-	few	TRBV6-2/TRBV6-3	TGTGCCAGCAGCGGTACACAGGCATTTGAAAAACTGTTTTTT	CASSGTQAFEKLFF
TRBJ1-1	-	-	TRBV29-1	TGCAGCGTTGTGGTTTTCGGGGACACTGAAGCTTTCTTT	CSVVVFGDTEAFF
TRBJ2-2	-	few	TRBV15	TGTGCCACCAGCAGAGGTCTCCTTGGTGGCACCGGGGAGCTGTTTTTT	CATSRGLLGGTGELFF
TRBJ2-7	TRBD2	many	TRBV12-3/TRBV12-4	TGTGCCAGCAGCCCCCGGAGAGGGGCGGGAGGGGATGACTACGAGCAGTACTTC	CASSPRRGAGGDDYEQYF